This TCR beta chain was captured by sequencing in a study of CD8 T cells in ankylosing spondylitis. In germline, CDR1 is MDHEN, CDR2 SYDVKM. There are 13 residues in the CDR3. The ends were cut back, 7 bases at V and 5 bases at J, with 14 bases in the middle. With molecular barcodes, quantitative 5'-RACE was used to make the TCR beta libraries. TCRdb ran MiXCR on the 5' RACE reads and lists one entry per CDR3 protein. Here the sample spans some 130,000 distinct CDR3 sequences, approximately 14% being singletons. This clonotype was seen more than once but under ten times. This TCR derives from a female donor with ankylosing spondylitis or in good health (not recorded which). The sequenced sample consisted of blood, either unsorted or a sorted T cell fraction (not recorded which). V is TRBV28 and J is TRBJ2-5; D gene unclear. Written as DNA, the CDR3 is TGTGCCAGCAACGACTCGGGCGGCGAGACCCAGTACTTC. It translates to CASNDSGGETQYF.